The source of this T cell receptor (beta chain) is a study of post-analysis software for immune sequencing data. Sequencing libraries made from TCR beta cDNA carried unique molecular identifiers. TCRdb re-analysed the PCR reads in MiXCR, keeping a single row per CDR3 protein. The sample lists 750,000 to 900,000 distinct CDR3 sequences; about 43% were seen once. About this clonotype itself: Its antigen is unidentified.

The study, taken as a whole, reports: Five or six TRBV segments appeared more often in patients than in controls, and TRBV5-6, TRBV5-1 and TRBV20-1 were among these.

The CDR3 extends over 14 amino acids. V was clipped by 1 base and J by 5 bases, with 11 bases between them. Germline CDR1 and CDR2: SGHTA and FQGNSA. The chain joins TRBV7-2 to TRBJ2-5; D remains ambiguous. The specimen was blood. This receptor was identified in a girl aged 10-17 years with multiple sclerosis. CDR3 sequence reads: CASSLGGPVETQYF. The CDR3 region has the DNA TGTGCCAGCAGCTTAGGGGGTCCAGTGGAGACCCAGTACTTC.